The rows below give T cell receptor beta chains drawn from one sample of a study of blood T cell repertoires in COVID-19. The assay was immunoSEQ multiplex PCR, and TCRdb's table has in-frame clones only and misses some. The data show under 100,000 clones, 70% to 90% seen once. Source material: peripheral blood. All receptors derive from a woman in her seventies with active or convalescent COVID-19. Each CDR3 is given with its conserved first and last residue. The order of the fields is J gene, V gene, D gene, CDR3 protein. The D gene is left open where the match is weak.

TRBJ1-1,TRBV28,TRBD1,CASSKRPGQKQAFF
TRBJ1-1,TRBV7-9,-,CASDMNTEAFF
TRBJ2-7,TRBV3-1/TRBV3-2,TRBD2,CASSRSFPSGGAWMLYEQYF
TRBJ1-5,TRBV4-1,-,CASSQASVGNQPQHF
TRBJ2-3,TRBV5-6,TRBD2,CASSFGSRGGTDTQYF
TRBJ2-3,TRBV6-5,TRBD2,CASSPPGGADTQYF
TRBJ1-5,TRBV19,TRBD1,CASSPGTGDNSGQPQHF
TRBJ1-6,TRBV7-8,-,CASSLNRVWSPLHF
TRBJ2-3,TRBV2,TRBD2,CASSIGRGGSDTQYF
TRBJ1-3,TRBV12-3/TRBV12-4,-,CASSGQPGNTIYF
TRBJ2-3,TRBV19,-,CASSRDINTDTQYF
TRBJ1-5,TRBV14,TRBD1,CASSQDRDRLNQPQHF
TRBJ1-1,TRBV5-1,TRBD1,CASSLKGGSTEAFF
TRBJ1-1,TRBV5-1,-,CASSLSRAGTNTEAFF
TRBJ1-2,TRBV18,-,CASSPPAGDYGYTF
TRBJ1-6,TRBV19,-,CASSPMSGITARDSPLHF
TRBJ1-2,TRBV7-2,-,CASSPLGAGYTF
TRBJ2-1,TRBV7-9,TRBD2,CASSFRLAVSYNEQFF
TRBJ2-1,TRBV6-1,TRBD1,CASSETGQSYNEQFF
TRBJ2-7,TRBV18,TRBD2,CASSPLAGDAYEQYF
TRBJ1-5,TRBV7-2,-,CASSLAGALNQPQHF
TRBJ2-4,TRBV4-2,-,CASSQDRTENIQYF
TRBJ2-7,TRBV18,-,CASSQGNPYEQYF
TRBJ2-7,TRBV27,-,CASSPPGPYEQYF
TRBJ1-5,TRBV12-3/TRBV12-4,-,CASSLRWDQPQHF
TRBJ1-2,TRBV3-1/TRBV3-2,-,CASSQQGTGGYTF
TRBJ1-1,TRBV10-3,-,CAITRQSHTEAFF
TRBJ1-1,TRBV25-1,-,CASSPTSGLNTEAFF
TRBJ2-2,TRBV24-1,-,CATRAGGLIGELFF
TRBJ1-2,TRBV27,TRBD1,CASSSAGTGQNGYTF
TRBJ2-1,TRBV19,TRBD2,CASSGTSGGAYNEQFF
TRBJ1-2,TRBV28,TRBD1,CASSFTGGLSNYGYTF
TRBJ2-1,TRBV4-3,-,CASSQDPVGAGATYNEQFF
TRBJ1-1,TRBV7-2,-,CASSFSVNTEAFF
TRBJ1-4,TRBV7-9,-,CASSLGGKVFF
TRBJ1-1,TRBV9,-,CASSAQLRDKGNTEAFF
TRBJ1-2,TRBV7-2,-,CASSLGGGSDYGYTF
TRBJ2-2,TRBV6-5,TRBD1,CASRKPGQGTGELFF
TRBJ2-4,TRBV27,TRBD1,CASSLGRQGKNIQYF
TRBJ1-1,TRBV7-2,-,CASRPRQNTEAFF
TRBJ1-2,TRBV7-9,-,CASSLERSGRGGYTF
TRBJ1-5,TRBV7-2,-,CASSPVFNQPQHF
TRBJ1-2,TRBV28,TRBD1,CASGQVYGYTF
TRBJ2-1,TRBV6-2/TRBV6-3,-,CASSLRGLDDEQFF
TRBJ2-1,TRBV18,-,CASSPLPLSPVSSYNEQFF
TRBJ2-1,TRBV24-1,-,CATSGPPESQGQFF
TRBJ1-6,TRBV2,TRBD1,CASRGQGESPLHF
TRBJ2-3,TRBV7-2,TRBD2,CASSLALGLAGGGDTQYF
TRBJ1-2,TRBV15,-,CATSRDGSYGYTF
TRBJ1-1,TRBV5-1,-,CASSLGAINTEAFF
TRBJ1-2,TRBV5-4,-,CASSLVGQGGYTF
TRBJ2-5,TRBV3-1/TRBV3-2,-,CASSQLQETQYF
TRBJ2-5,TRBV19,TRBD2,CASSIGTSGMGETQYF
TRBJ2-7,TRBV6-5,TRBD2,CASTISGGAVEEQYF
TRBJ1-3,TRBV7-2,TRBD1,CASSYRGQGASSGNTIYF
TRBJ1-2,TRBV5-1,TRBD1,CASSLEQGAFGYTF
TRBJ2-7,TRBV21-1,-,CASSPLANYEQYF
TRBJ1-1,TRBV9,TRBD1,CASSVDRGTEAFF
TRBJ1-6,TRBV19,TRBD1,CASKRTGAQNLHF